This T cell receptor (beta chain) was found in a study of cytomegalovirus exposure and HLA in healthy donors. The study's findings and limits: The authors later linked a missense DCLRE1C variant to TCR beta V- and J-gene trimming. Most CMV-associated TCR beta chains appeared HLA-restricted in a later analysis. The sole available immune exposure information was CMV serostatus.

This clone was observed a single time. Its matching antigen is unknown. Other nucleotide sequences in the sample specify the same CDR3. The PCR used 60 Vbeta and 13 Jbeta primers. Profiled with immunoSEQ multiplex PCR; TCRdb holds only in-frame clones, not every one. The sample has roughly 84,000 clones, 70% to 80% seen once. The clonotype originates from a middle-aged man in good health and CMV-seronegative. Sample: PBMCs.

CDR3 loop: CASSLFGPNSPLHF. The CDR3 nucleotides are TGTGCCAGCAGCTTATTTGGGCCAAATTCACCCCTCCACTTT. The chain uses TRBV7-3 and TRBJ1-6; D is undetermined. The CDR3 spans 14 residues. Per germline, CDR1 SGHTA and CDR2 FQGTGA. Trimming pared 2 bases from V and 7 bases from J, leaving 9 bases between.